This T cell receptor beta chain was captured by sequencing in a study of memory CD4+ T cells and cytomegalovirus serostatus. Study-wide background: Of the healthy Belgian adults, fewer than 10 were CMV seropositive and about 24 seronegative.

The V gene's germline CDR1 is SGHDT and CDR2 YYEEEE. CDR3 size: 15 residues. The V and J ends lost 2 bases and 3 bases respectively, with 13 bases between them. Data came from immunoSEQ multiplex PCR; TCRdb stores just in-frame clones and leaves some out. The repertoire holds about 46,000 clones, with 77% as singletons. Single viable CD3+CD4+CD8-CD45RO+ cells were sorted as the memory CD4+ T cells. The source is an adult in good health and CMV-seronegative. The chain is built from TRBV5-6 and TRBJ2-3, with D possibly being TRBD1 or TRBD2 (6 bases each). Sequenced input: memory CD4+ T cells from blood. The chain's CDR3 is CASSFPGAKTDTQYF. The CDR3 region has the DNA TGTGCCAGCAGCTTTCCGGGGGCCAAGACAGATACGCAGTATTTT.